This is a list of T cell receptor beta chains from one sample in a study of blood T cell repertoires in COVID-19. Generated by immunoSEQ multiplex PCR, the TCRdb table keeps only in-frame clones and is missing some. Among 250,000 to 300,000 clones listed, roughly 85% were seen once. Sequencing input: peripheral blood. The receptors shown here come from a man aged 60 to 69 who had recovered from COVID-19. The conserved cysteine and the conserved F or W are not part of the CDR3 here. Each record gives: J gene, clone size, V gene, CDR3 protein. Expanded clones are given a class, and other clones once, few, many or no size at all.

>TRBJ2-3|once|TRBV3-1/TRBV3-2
ASSQGRLAGAATDTQY
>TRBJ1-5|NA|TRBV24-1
ATKGCQPQH
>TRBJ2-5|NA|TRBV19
ASQGAWETQY
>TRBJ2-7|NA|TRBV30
AWSPTRRVRYEQY
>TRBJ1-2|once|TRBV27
ASSNHDREANYGYT
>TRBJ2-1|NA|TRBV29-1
SVVGAGGSYNEQF
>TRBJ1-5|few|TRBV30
AWSVPLLGNQPQH
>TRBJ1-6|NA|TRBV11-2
ASSNRGSYNSPLH
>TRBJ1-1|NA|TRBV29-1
SVVQGSGNTEAF
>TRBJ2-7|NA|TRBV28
ASSFGLNYEQY
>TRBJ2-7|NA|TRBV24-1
ATSDLNGGASGRLIYEQY
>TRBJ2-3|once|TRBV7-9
ASSLRVSGTDTQY
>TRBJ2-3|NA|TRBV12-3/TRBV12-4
ASSFIRADTQY
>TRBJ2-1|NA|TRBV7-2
ASSLGRLGAGNEQF
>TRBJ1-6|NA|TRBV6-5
ASILARGFNSPLH
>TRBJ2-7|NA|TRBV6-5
ASRDKTFSYEQY
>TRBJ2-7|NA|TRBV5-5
ASSPSGTVYEQY
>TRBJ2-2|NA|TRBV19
ASSSSGLAKNTGELF
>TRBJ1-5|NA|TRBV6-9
ASSPDRKASNQPQH
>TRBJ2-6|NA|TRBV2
ASSDFGRGSPGANVLT